This record covers a single T cell receptor beta chain. The antigen is not known. Generated by immunoSEQ multiplex PCR, the TCRdb table keeps only in-frame clones and is missing some. This repertoire shows roughly 74,000 clones, approximately 85% found once; its top ten account for around 0.73%. Germline loops: CDR1 GTSNPN, CDR2 SVGIG (reference sequence). There are 13 residues in the CDR3. The ends lost 0 bases at V and 9 bases at J; junction bases unmatched: 5. This entry is derived from a study of a mutant IDH1 vaccine in newly diagnosed glioma. Study-wide background: Either 4-6 weeks after radiotherapy alone or alongside temozolomide, vaccination was begun. Before enrollment, patients got radiotherapy alone, temozolomide alone, or mostly the combination. Whole-study results and caveats: Top peripheral T cell clonotype shifts appeared unrelated to pseudoprogression.

Time point in this sample: week 23, last vaccination. One vaccine dose held 300 ug of mutant IDH1 20-mer peptide and came with topical imiquimod. The donor cohort comprised cases of new WHO grade 3 or 4 IDH1-mutant, ATRX-lost astrocytoma. V is TRBV30 and J is TRBJ2-1; 7 bases fit TRBD2. The receptor was derived from a woman in her fifties or sixties with glioma. The sequencing used PBMCs, collected from a glioma patient whose treatment included an IDH1 peptide vaccine. This chain's CDR3 is CAWSVQASGEQFF. The CDR3 DNA is TGTGCCTGGAGTGTACAGGCTAGCGGTGAGCAGTTCTTC. Using reference TRBV30 and TRBJ2-1 for the parts outside the CDR3, the full variable domain is SQTIHQWPATLVQPVGSPLSLECTVEGTSNPNLYWYRQAAGRGLQLLFYSVGIGQISSEVPQNLSASRPQDRQFILSSKKLLLSDSGFYLCAWSVQASGEQFFGPGTRLTVL.